This is a list of T cell receptor beta chains from one sample in a study of blood T cell repertoires in COVID-19. TCRdb's copy holds only in-frame clones and misses some; the assay was immunoSEQ multiplex PCR. The table lists about 99,000 clones, about 91% of them singletons. The sequenced sample was peripheral blood. These receptors came from a human donor in a cohort sampled during active COVID-19. The conserved cysteine and the conserved F or W are not part of the CDR3 here. Each record gives: J gene, V gene, clone size, CDR3 protein. The size of a clone is reported for some rows only, either as once, few or many, or as a class for expanded clones.

j_call: TRBJ2-3; v_call: TRBV2; clone_size: few; cdr3_aa: ASRFAGSTDTQY
j_call: TRBJ1-2; v_call: TRBV24-1; clone_size: -; cdr3_aa: ATSVGTTYGYT
j_call: TRBJ1-2; v_call: TRBV28; clone_size: -; cdr3_aa: ASSLTGPYGYT
j_call: TRBJ2-4; v_call: TRBV5-6; clone_size: -; cdr3_aa: ASSFIRGRGNIQY
j_call: TRBJ2-2; v_call: TRBV19; clone_size: -; cdr3_aa: ASNPPTGMKVKTGELF
j_call: TRBJ2-2; v_call: TRBV27; clone_size: -; cdr3_aa: ASSLYIGGALSLRTGELF
j_call: TRBJ2-3; v_call: TRBV5-1; clone_size: -; cdr3_aa: ASTPFGPDTQY
j_call: TRBJ2-4; v_call: TRBV19; clone_size: -; cdr3_aa: ASSMWATGKNIQY
j_call: TRBJ2-3; v_call: TRBV5-1; clone_size: -; cdr3_aa: ASSPGGGPSDTQY
j_call: TRBJ2-1; v_call: TRBV2; clone_size: -; cdr3_aa: ASSERLAGLNEQF
j_call: TRBJ2-1; v_call: TRBV28; clone_size: -; cdr3_aa: ASKQRWAVTYNEQF
j_call: TRBJ2-3; v_call: TRBV6-6; clone_size: -; cdr3_aa: ASSYSTGGYTDTQY
j_call: TRBJ2-1; v_call: TRBV3-1/TRBV3-2; clone_size: once; cdr3_aa: ASSDLAGVSYNEQF
j_call: TRBJ2-2; v_call: TRBV21-1; clone_size: -; cdr3_aa: ASSSPGTGTTGELF
j_call: TRBJ2-7; v_call: TRBV12-3/TRBV12-4; clone_size: -; cdr3_aa: ASSPDKSYEQY
j_call: TRBJ1-1; v_call: TRBV5-1; clone_size: -; cdr3_aa: ASSLAQGVSTEAF
j_call: TRBJ2-7; v_call: TRBV7-6; clone_size: once; cdr3_aa: ASSPTGLAGLGPSYEQY
j_call: TRBJ1-2; v_call: TRBV29-1; clone_size: -; cdr3_aa: SVEGTLRNLLYGYT
j_call: TRBJ1-2; v_call: TRBV5-1; clone_size: once; cdr3_aa: ASNPSGTMYGYT
j_call: TRBJ1-1; v_call: TRBV5-1; clone_size: -; cdr3_aa: ASSAAGIWVF
j_call: TRBJ2-4; v_call: TRBV30; clone_size: -; cdr3_aa: ASHIASGFGKNIQY
j_call: TRBJ2-7; v_call: TRBV29-1; clone_size: -; cdr3_aa: SVGRTGSYEQY
j_call: TRBJ1-5; v_call: TRBV28; clone_size: -; cdr3_aa: ASSRRGGTNQPQH